The next 23 T cell receptor beta chains were all read from a single sample in a study of T cell responses to AZD1222 COVID-19 vaccine. Sequencing was performed with immunoSEQ multiplex PCR; in TCRdb, only in-frame clones are kept and a portion is missing. This table holds over 95,000 clones, approximately 89% found once. The sample in question was peripheral blood, obtained 28 days after the second AZD1222 dose. These receptors were taken from an adult who received the AZD1222 COVID-19 vaccine.

In DNA form, the CDR3 reads TGTGCCAGCAGCTTGGGACAGGGGTCCTACAATGAGCAGTTCTTC. Translating it yields CASSLGQGSYNEQFF. The rearrangement uses TRBV5-6 and TRBJ2-1; TRBD1 matches 8 bases. After removal of 0 bases from V and 1 base from J, the junction contained 0 bases not matched to a gene. Germline V gene sequence: CDR1 SGHDT, CDR2 YYEEEE. The CDR3 consists of 15 residues.

The CDR3: CAISEAGSGNTIYF. The CDR3 DNA reads as TGTGCCATCAGTGAAGCGGGCTCTGGAAACACCATATATTTT. This chain connects TRBV10-3 to TRBJ1-3, with D uncertain. The germline V gene encodes CDR1 ENHRY and CDR2 SYGVKD. The CDR3 loop spans 14 amino acids. Between the trimmed V and J ends, which lost 3 bases and 0 bases, there was a span of 6 bases.

The CDR3 protein is CASSSGPFFLGYTF. In nucleotides, the CDR3 is TGTGCCAGCAGTTCCGGGCCCTTTTTTCTGGGCTACACCTTC. The V and J genes are TRBV6-5 and TRBJ1-2; D gene ambiguous. V was pared by 4 bases and J by 8 bases, with 17 bases between. The CDR3 has 14 residues. Germline loops: CDR1 MNHEY, CDR2 SVGAGI.

The V and J genes are TRBV6-5 and TRBJ2-2; D is perhaps TRBD2 (5 bases). Germline CDR1 MNHEY, CDR2 SVGAGI. The CDR3 contains 13 residues. V was trimmed by 6 bases and J by 6 bases, leaving 11 bases between them. This CDR3 reads CASSQTEAGELFF. For the CDR3, the DNA is TGTGCCAGCAGCCAAACGGAGGCCGGGGAGCTGTTTTTT.

Regarding this clone: At one end the junction does not follow the germline gene, possibly because of a read error. The rearrangement uses TRBV11-2 and TRBJ2-5, with TRBD2 identical over 9 bases. Germline V lookup: CDR1 SGHAT, CDR2 FQNNGV. The CDR3 has 13 residues. The CDR3 bases are TGTGCCAGCGGCTTTAGCGGGGGAGAGACCCAGTACTTC. Translated: CASGFSGGETQYF.

The rearrangement uses TRBV7-8 and TRBJ2-5; tentative D call: TRBD2 (6 bases). Germline loops: CDR1 SGHVS, CDR2 FQNEAQ. V gave up 1 base and J gave up 5 bases, with 11 bases separating them. This CDR3 spans 14 amino acids. CDR3: CASSLVGGGETQYF. The CDR3 DNA is TGTGCCAGCAGCTTAGTGGGAGGAGGGGAGACCCAGTACTTC.

This sequence joins TRBV11-3 and TRBJ2-3; 7 bases map to TRBD2. The V gene's germline CDR1 is SGHNT and CDR2 YENEEA. CDR3 size: 13 residues. V gave up 3 bases and J gave up 10 bases; unmatched junction bases: 7. The CDR3 loop reads CASSLGGESAQYF. CDR3 coding DNA: TGTGCCAGCAGCTTGGGGGGGGAGTCAGCGCAGTATTTT.

V gene TRBV10-2 combines with J gene TRBJ2-1; tentative D call: TRBD1 (5 bases). The CDR3 covers 14 residues. Trimming left V 10 bases short and J 4 bases short, with 17 bases between. Germline CDR1 reads WSHSY; CDR2 reads SAAADI. CDR3 nucleotides: TGCGCCACCTCCTCAGGGTCCGATTACAATGAGCAGTTCTTC. Translating gives CATSSGSDYNEQFF.

The V and J genes are TRBV29-1 and TRBJ1-5; 9 bases line up with TRBD1. The V gene end was trimmed by 6 bases and the J gene end by 6 bases; junction bases not matched to a gene: 12. Germline CDR1 is SQVTM and CDR2 is ANQGSEA. There are 15 residues in the CDR3. This chain's CDR3 is CSVLTGTGHSQPQHF. The DNA of the CDR3 is TGCAGCGTATTAACCGGGACAGGGCATAGTCAGCCCCAGCATTTT. Full variable domain (missing parts from reference TRBV29-1 and TRBJ1-5): SAVISQKPSRDICQRGTSLTIQCQVDSQVTMMFWYRQQPGQSLTLIATANQGSEATYESGFVIDKFPISRPNLTFSTLTVSNMSPEDSSIYLCSVLTGTGHSQPQHFGDGTRLSIL.

This clone was seen a single time. This chain connects TRBV11-3 to TRBJ1-5; D unclear. Between the trimmed V and J ends, which lost 3 bases and 0 bases, there was a span of 12 bases. Germline V gives CDR1 SGHNT, CDR2 YENEEA. This CDR3 comprises 16 residues. CDR3 coding DNA: TGTGCCAGCAGCTTCCTTGGCAGACCTAGCAATCAGCCCCAGCATTTT. Translating gives CASSFLGRPSNQPQHF.

The CDR3 DNA reads TGTGCCAGCAGCTTAGGGGCGGGAGATACGCAGTATTTT. Amino acid sequence: CASSLGAGDTQYF. The J gene is TRBJ2-3, the V gene TRBV7-2; the D gene is possibly TRBD2 (5 bases). The germline V gene has CDR1 SGHTA and CDR2 FQGNSA. The CDR3 has 13 amino acids. Trimming shortened V by 1 base and J by 5 bases, and 7 bases separated the two germline ends.

V is TRBV11-3 and J is TRBJ1-6, with D unclear. The CDR3 runs 13 residues. Trimming took 1 base from V and 6 from J, leaving 4 bases between them. Germline CDR1 is SGHNT and CDR2 is YENEEA. CDR3 sequence: CASSLGSNSPLHF. The CDR3 region has the DNA TGTGCCAGCAGCTTAGGGTCTAATTCACCCCTCCACTTT.

The chain uses TRBV6-5 and TRBJ1-6, with D maybe TRBD1 (5 bases). The ends were cut back, 0 bases at V and 10 bases at J, with 16 bases in the middle. From germline, CDR1 is MNHEY and CDR2 SVGAGI. The CDR3 totals 16 residues. CDR3 in amino acids: CASSYSPGRGGSPLHF. CDR3 sequence (DNA): TGTGCCAGCAGTTACTCCCCGGGGAGGGGTGGGTCACCCCTCCACTTT.

Only one count was recorded for this clone. The chain uses TRBV11-1 and TRBJ2-5; D call uncertain. The CDR3 is 13 residues long. Germline lookup yields CDR1 SGHAT and CDR2 FQDESV (reference sequence). Trimming stripped 1 base from V and 5 bases from J, with 8 bases between. The chain's CDR3 is CASSLDFEETQYF. The CDR3 DNA is TGTGCCAGCAGCTTAGACTTTGAGGAGACCCAGTACTTC.

This sequence joins TRBV5-6 and TRBJ1-2; D might be TRBD1 (6 bases). CDR3 length equals 15 residues. Germline V CDR1 and CDR2: SGHDT, YYEEEE. The germline V and J ends were trimmed by 4 bases and 3 bases, with 16 bases remaining between them. The CDR3 is CASSAGTQSYYGYTF. The CDR3 DNA reads as TGTGCCAGCAGCGCCGGGACACAATCTTACTATGGCTACACCTTC.

As regards this clone: A junction end diverges from the germline sequence, so it may reflect a read error. The V gene is TRBV20-1, the J gene TRBJ1-1; 8 bases line up with TRBD1. The CDR3 has 11 amino acids. CDR1 DFQATT and CDR2 SNEGSKA come from the germline V gene (reference sequence). CDR3 DNA sequence: TGCAGTGCCAGAGGACAGGGAAGGGCTTTCTTT. It encodes CSARGQGRAFF.

The chain is built from TRBV19 and TRBJ2-2; D gene unclear. Germline CDR1 reads LNHDA; CDR2 reads SQIVND (reference sequence). V shed 3 bases and J shed 1 base, with 3 bases lying between them. The CDR3 totals 13 residues. DNA of the CDR3: TGTGCCAGTAGTATGGGGAACACCGGGGAGCTGTTTTTT. This gives the protein CASSMGNTGELFF.

V usage is TRBV5-1 and J usage is TRBJ1-6, with a possible D match to TRBD1 (5 bases). CDR1 is SGHRS and CDR2 is YFSETQ in the germline V gene. This CDR3 has 14 residues. Trimming left V 4 bases short and J 8 bases short, with 13 bases between. CDR3 nucleotide sequence: TGCGCCAGCAGCGACGGGACCGGACATTCACCCCTCCACTTT. It encodes CASSDGTGHSPLHF.

The rearrangement uses TRBV7-9 and TRBJ1-6; D ambiguous. With 9 bases removed from V and 1 base from J, the gap between germline ends came to 10 bases. The germline V gene has CDR1 SEHNR and CDR2 FQNEAQ (reference sequence). This CDR3 contains 14 residues. CDR3 DNA sequence: TGTGCCAGTTCAACTGCTTCCTATAATTCACCCCTCCACTTT. Its protein is CASSTASYNSPLHF.

V gene TRBV2 combines with J gene TRBJ1-1; 8 bases line up with TRBD1. The germline V gene has CDR1 SNHLY and CDR2 FYNNEI. Losses at the gene ends were 2 bases for V and 5 bases for J; bases not matched to a gene: 4. This CDR3 has 14 residues. CDR3 nucleotides: TGTGCCAGCAGTGAACAGGGGGCTCGGACTGAAGCTTTCTTT. Its protein is CASSEQGARTEAFF.

The chain joins TRBV19 to TRBJ1-3; D uncertain. Germline CDR1 reads LNHDA; CDR2 reads SQIVND (reference sequence). This CDR3 contains 13 residues. Deletions cut 4 bases from V and 3 bases from J, with 7 bases between. The CDR3 spells CASSTLVGNTIYF. The DNA of the CDR3 is TGTGCCAGTAGTACCCTAGTTGGAAACACCATATATTTT.

The chain has TRBV4-3 and TRBJ1-2; D is ambiguous. The length of the CDR3 is 13 residues. Germline lookup yields CDR1 LGHNA and CDR2 YSLEER. The V and J ends lost 4 bases and 6 bases respectively, with 12 bases between them. CDR3 bases: TGCGCCAGCAGCCCCCTTGGGTCGGATGGCTACACCTTC. As protein: CASSPLGSDGYTF.

The CDR3 DNA reads as TGTGCCAGCAGCTTGCGTGGCCCCGGGGAGCTGTTTTTT. This translates into CASSLRGPGELFF. The chain recombines TRBV5-4 with TRBJ2-2; D unclear. Germline assignment: CDR1 SGHNT and CDR2 YYREEE (reference sequence). This CDR3 has 13 residues. The V end lost 1 base, the J end lost 6 bases, and 7 bases lay between the germline ends.